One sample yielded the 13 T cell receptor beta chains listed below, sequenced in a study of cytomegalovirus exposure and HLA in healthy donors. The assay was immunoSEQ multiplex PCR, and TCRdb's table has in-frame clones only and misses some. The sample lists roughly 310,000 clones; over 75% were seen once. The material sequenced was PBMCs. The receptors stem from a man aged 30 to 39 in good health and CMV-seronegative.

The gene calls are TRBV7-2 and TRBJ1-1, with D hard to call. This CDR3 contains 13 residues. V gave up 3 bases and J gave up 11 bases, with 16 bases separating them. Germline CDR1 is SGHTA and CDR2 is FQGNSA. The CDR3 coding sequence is TGTGCCAGCAGCTTTGCGGCATCCTCTCGGGCTTTCTTT. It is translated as CASSFAASSRAFF.

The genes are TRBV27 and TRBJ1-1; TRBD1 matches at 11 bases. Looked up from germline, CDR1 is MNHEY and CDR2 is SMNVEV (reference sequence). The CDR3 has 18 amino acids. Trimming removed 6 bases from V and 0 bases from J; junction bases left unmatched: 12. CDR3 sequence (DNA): TGTGCCAGCAGGCCGAGGACAGGGGGCATAATAATGAACACTGAAGCTTTCTTT. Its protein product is CASRPRTGGIIMNTEAFF.

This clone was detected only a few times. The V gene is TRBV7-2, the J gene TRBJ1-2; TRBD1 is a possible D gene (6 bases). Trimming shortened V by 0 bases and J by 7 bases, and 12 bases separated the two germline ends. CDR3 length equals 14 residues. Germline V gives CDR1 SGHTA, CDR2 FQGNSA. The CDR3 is CASSLAAGAGGYTF. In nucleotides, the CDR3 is TGTGCCAGCAGCTTAGCGGCGGGGGCTGGTGGCTACACCTTC.

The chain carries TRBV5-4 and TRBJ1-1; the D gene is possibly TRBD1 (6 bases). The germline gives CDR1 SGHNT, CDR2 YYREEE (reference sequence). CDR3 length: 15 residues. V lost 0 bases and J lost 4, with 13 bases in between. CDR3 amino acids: CASSLAGGPGTEAFF. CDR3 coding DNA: TGTGCCAGCAGCTTGGCCGGGGGGCCGGGCACTGAAGCTTTCTTT.

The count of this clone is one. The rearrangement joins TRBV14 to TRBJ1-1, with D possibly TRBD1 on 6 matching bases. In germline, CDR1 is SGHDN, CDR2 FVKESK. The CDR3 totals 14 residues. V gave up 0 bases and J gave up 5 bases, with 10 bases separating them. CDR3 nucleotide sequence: TGTGCCAGCAGCCAAGATCAGGGGATGACTGAAGCTTTCTTT. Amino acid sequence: CASSQDQGMTEAFF.

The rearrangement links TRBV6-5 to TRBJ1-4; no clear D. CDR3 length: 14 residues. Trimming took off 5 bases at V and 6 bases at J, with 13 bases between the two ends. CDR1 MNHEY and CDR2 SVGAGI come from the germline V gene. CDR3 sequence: CASSPSSRDEKLFF. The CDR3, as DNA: TGTGCCAGCAGTCCTAGCTCAAGAGATGAAAAACTGTTTTTT.

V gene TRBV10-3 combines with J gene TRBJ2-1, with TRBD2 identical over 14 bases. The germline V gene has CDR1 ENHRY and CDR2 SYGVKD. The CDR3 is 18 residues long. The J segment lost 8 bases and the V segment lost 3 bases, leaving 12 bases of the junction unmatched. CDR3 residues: CAISDGTSGGRAPDEQFF. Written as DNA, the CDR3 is TGTGCCATCAGTGACGGGACTAGCGGGGGCCGCGCCCCCGATGAGCAGTTCTTC.

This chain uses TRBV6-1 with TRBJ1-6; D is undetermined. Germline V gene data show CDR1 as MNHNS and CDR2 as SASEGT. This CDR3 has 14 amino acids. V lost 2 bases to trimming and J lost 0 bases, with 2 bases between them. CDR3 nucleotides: TGTGCCAGCAGTGAACGCTCCTATAATTCACCCCTCCACTTT. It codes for CASSERSYNSPLHF.

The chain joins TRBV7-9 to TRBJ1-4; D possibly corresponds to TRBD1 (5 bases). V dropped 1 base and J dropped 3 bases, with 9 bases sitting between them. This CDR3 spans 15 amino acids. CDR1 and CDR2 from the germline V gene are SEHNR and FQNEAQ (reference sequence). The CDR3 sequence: CASSLGSGANEKLFF. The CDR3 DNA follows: TGTGCCAGCAGCTTAGGGTCGGGGGCTAATGAAAAACTGTTTTTT.

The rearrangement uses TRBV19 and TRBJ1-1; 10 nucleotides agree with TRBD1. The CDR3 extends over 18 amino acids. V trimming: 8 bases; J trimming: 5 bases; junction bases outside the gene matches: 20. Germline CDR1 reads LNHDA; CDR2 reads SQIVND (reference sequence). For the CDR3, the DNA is TGTGCCAGTCGCCTCTGGGACAGGGGCCCGATGGGGGGAACTGAAGCTTTCTTT. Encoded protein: CASRLWDRGPMGGTEAFF. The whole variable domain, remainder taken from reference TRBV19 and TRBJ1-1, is DGGITQSPKYLFRKEGQNVTLSCEQNLNHDAMYWYRQDPGQGLRLIYYSQIVNDFQKGDIAEGYSVSREKKESFPLTVTSAQKNPTAFYLCASRLWDRGPMGGTEAFFGQGTRLTVV.

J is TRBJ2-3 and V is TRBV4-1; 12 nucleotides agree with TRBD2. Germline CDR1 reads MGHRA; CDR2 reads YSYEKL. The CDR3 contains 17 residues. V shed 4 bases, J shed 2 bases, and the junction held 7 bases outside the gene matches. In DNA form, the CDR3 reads TGCGCCAGCAGCCGAAGACTAGCGGGGGAGTTCACAGATACGCAGTATTTT. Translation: CASSRRLAGEFTDTQYF.

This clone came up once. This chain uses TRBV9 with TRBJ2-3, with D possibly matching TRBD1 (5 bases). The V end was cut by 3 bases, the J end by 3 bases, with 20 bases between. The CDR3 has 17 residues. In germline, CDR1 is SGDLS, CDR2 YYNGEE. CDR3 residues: CASSALTNPGATDTQYF. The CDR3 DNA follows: TGTGCCAGCAGCGCATTGACAAACCCTGGGGCAACAGATACGCAGTATTTT.

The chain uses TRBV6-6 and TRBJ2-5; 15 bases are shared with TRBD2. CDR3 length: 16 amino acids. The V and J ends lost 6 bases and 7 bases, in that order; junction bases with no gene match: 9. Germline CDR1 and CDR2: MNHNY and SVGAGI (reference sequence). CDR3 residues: CASSQWTSGGAGTQYF. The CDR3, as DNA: TGTGCCAGCAGCCAGTGGACTAGCGGGGGGGCGGGGACCCAGTACTTC.